The 2 T cell receptor beta chains listed next were all sequenced from one sample in a study of technical replicates of blood from a handful of donors. Sequencing was performed with immunoSEQ multiplex PCR; in TCRdb, only in-frame clones are kept and a portion is missing. The table includes 74,000 or so clones, about 96% detected once. The sample comprised T cells isolated from PBMCs. The receptors shown here come from a human donor in good health.

The J gene is TRBJ2-5, the V gene TRBV6-5, with D unclear. Trimming cost V 0 bases and J 2 bases, with 13 bases left between them. The germline V gene encodes CDR1 MNHEY and CDR2 SVGAGI. This CDR3 region has 16 residues. Here the CDR3 DNA reads TGTGCCAGCAGTTACTCGGCCCGACAAATTCAAGAGACCCAGTACTTC. Translating gives CASSYSARQIQETQYF.

The genes are TRBV19 and TRBJ2-1; perhaps TRBD1 as D (5 bases). The V gene lost 6 bases and the J gene lost 10 bases, with 10 bases spanning the gap. The CDR3 loop spans 11 amino acids. The germline V gene has CDR1 LNHDA and CDR2 SQIVND (reference sequence). CDR3 nucleotide sequence: TGTGCCAGTAGCCTCAGGGAAGAGCAGTTCTTC. Its protein product is CASSLREEQFF. Based on the CDR3 plus reference TRBV19 and TRBJ2-1, the full variable domain is DGGITQSPKYLFRKEGQNVTLSCEQNLNHDAMYWYRQDPGQGLRLIYYSQIVNDFQKGDIAEGYSVSREKKESFPLTVTSAQKNPTAFYLCASSLREEQFFGPGTRLTVL.